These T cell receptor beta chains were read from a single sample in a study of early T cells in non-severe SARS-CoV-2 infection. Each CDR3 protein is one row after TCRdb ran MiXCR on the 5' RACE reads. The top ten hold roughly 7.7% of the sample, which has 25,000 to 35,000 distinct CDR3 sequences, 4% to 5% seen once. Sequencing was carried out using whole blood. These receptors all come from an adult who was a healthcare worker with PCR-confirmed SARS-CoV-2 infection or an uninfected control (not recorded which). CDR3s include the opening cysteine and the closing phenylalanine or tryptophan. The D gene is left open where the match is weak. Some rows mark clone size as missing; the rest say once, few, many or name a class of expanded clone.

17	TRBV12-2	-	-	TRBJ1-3	CASRLARDRETGNTIYF	TGTGCAAGTCGCTTAGCGCGGGACAGGGAAACTGGAAACACCATATATTTT
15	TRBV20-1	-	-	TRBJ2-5	CSARATSLVQETQYF	TGCAGTGCTAGAGCGACTAGTCTGGTACAAGAGACCCAGTACTTC
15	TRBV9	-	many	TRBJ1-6	CASSVAMSNNSPLHF	TGTGCCAGCAGCGTAGCTATGTCAAATAATTCACCCCTCCACTTT
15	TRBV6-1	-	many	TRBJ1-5	CASFAPGGQNQPQHF	TGTGCCAGCTTCGCACCGGGGGGCCAAAATCAGCCCCAGCATTTT
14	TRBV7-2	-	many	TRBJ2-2	CASSLDRATGELFF	TGTGCCAGCAGCTTAGACAGGGCCACCGGGGAGCTGTTTTTT
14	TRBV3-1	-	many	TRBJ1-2	CASSQGRGKDGYTF	TGTGCCAGCAGCCAAGGGCGAGGCAAGGATGGCTACACCTTC
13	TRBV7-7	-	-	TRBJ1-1	CASSTRRDTEAFF	TGTGCCAGCAGCACTAGGAGAGACACTGAAGCTTTCTTT
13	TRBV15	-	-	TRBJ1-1	CATSRDTAAEAFF	TGTGCCACCAGCAGAGATACGGCAGCTGAAGCTTTCTTT
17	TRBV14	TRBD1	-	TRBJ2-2	CASSHSLTGANTGELFF	TGTGCCAGCAGCCACTCTCTTACAGGGGCGAACACCGGGGAGCTGTTTTTT
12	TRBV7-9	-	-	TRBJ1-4	CALDSFNEKLFF	TGTGCACTTGACAGCTTTAATGAAAAACTGTTTTTT
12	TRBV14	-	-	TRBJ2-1	CASSISPHEQFF	TGTGCCAGCAGCATCTCCCCCCATGAGCAGTTCTTC
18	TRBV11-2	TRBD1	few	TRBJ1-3	CASSTRDRGPTGGNTIYF	TGTGCCAGCAGCACACGAGACAGGGGGCCCACTGGAGGAAACACCATATATTTT
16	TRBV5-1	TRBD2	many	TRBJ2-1	CASSLTSASSYNEQFF	TGCGCCAGCAGCCTGACTAGCGCAAGCTCCTACAATGAGCAGTTCTTC
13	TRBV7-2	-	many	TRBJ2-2	CASSSATTGELFF	TGTGCCAGCAGCTCAGCTACCACCGGGGAGCTGTTTTTT
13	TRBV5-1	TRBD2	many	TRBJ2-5	CASSIAGEETQYF	TGCGCCAGCAGCATAGCGGGGGAAGAGACCCAGTACTTC
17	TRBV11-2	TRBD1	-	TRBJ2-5	CASSDTEGQGDLETQYF	TGTGCCAGCAGCGACACAGAAGGACAGGGGGACTTAGAGACCCAGTACTTC
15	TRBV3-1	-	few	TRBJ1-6	CASSLDGGGGSPFHF	TGTGCCAGCAGCCTTGATGGTGGGGGAGGCTCACCCTTCCACTTT
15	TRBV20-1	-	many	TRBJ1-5	CSAGTLQGSSQPQHF	TGCAGTGCCGGAACACTTCAGGGATCGAGTCAGCCCCAGCATTTT
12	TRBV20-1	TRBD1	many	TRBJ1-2	CSASGRGHGYTF	TGCAGTGCTAGTGGCAGGGGGCATGGCTACACCTTC
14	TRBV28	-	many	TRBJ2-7	CASSLLRVSYEQYF	TGTGCCAGCAGTTTATTGAGGGTCTCCTACGAGCAGTACTTC